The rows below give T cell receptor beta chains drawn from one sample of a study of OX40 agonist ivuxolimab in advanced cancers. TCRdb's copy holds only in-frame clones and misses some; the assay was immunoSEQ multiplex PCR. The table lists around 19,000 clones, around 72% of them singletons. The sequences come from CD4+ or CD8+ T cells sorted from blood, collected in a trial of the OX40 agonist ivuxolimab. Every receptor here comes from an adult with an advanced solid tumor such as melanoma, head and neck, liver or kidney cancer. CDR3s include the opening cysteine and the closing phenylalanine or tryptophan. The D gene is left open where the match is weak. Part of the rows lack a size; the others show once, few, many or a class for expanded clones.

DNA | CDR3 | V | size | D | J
TGTGCCAGCAGCCCTGTTTGGGGGGGCGACGAGCAGTACTTC | CASSPVWGGDEQYF | TRBV14 | . | . | TRBJ2-7
TGTGCCAGCAGTTACCGTTCCGCAGCAAACATTCAGTACTTC | CASSYRSAANIQYF | TRBV6-5 | . | . | TRBJ2-4
TGTGCCAGCAGCCACCGGGACAGGGGACCTGATTCGCAGTATTTT | CASSHRDRGPDSQYF | TRBV11-2 | few | TRBD1 | TRBJ2-3
TGTGCCAGCAGCTTATACAGCGGCTCCTACAATGAGCAGTTCTTC | CASSLYSGSYNEQFF | TRBV7-8 | . | . | TRBJ2-1
TGTGCCAGCAGCGGAGACAGGCTAAACTACGAGCAGTACTTC | CASSGDRLNYEQYF | TRBV11-3 | . | . | TRBJ2-7
TGTGCCAGCAGCCAGGGGTTGAGGGCCGAGACCCAGTACTTC | CASSQGLRAETQYF | TRBV14 | . | . | TRBJ2-5
TGTGCCAGCAGCACGCTAGCGGGGGGACAAGAGACCCAGTACTTC | CASSTLAGGQETQYF | TRBV7-9 | . | TRBD2 | TRBJ2-5
TGTGCCAGCAGCTTAGCGAGGAGGTATGGTCAAGAAGAGACCCAGTACTTC | CASSLARRYGQEETQYF | TRBV7-6 | . | . | TRBJ2-5
TGTGCCAGCAGTTTATCGCTTCCCAATCCTGAAGCTTTCTTT | CASSLSLPNPEAFF | TRBV27 | few | . | TRBJ1-1
TGTGCCAGCAGAAGACAGGGGCTGAACACTGAAGCTTTCTTT | CASRRQGLNTEAFF | TRBV27 | few | TRBD1 | TRBJ1-1
TGCGCCAGCAGCCAAGATCCCCAGGGCAACTCCTACGAGCAGTACTTC | CASSQDPQGNSYEQYF | TRBV5-4 | . | . | TRBJ2-7
TGCGCCAGCAGCCAAGATCAGGGCTGGGTGTTGAACACTGAAGCTTTCTTT | CASSQDQGWVLNTEAFF | TRBV4-3 | . | . | TRBJ1-1
TGTGCCAGCAGTGAAGCGCCAGGGAATAGTAACACTGAAGCTTTCTTT | CASSEAPGNSNTEAFF | TRBV6-1 | few | . | TRBJ1-1
TGTGCCAGCAGCACGACGGGGTTTAACTATGGCTACACCTTC | CASSTTGFNYGYTF | TRBV7-9 | once | . | TRBJ1-2
TGTGCCAGCAGGCCCGGGACAGGCTTCCGCGAGCAGTACTTC | CASRPGTGFREQYF | TRBV5-5 | few | TRBD1 | TRBJ2-7
TGTGCCAGCAGCCTCACCGGGACTGGTCTTTTTATTGAGACCCAGTACTTC | CASSLTGTGLFIETQYF | TRBV5-8 | . | . | TRBJ2-5
TGTGCCAGCAGCTTAGGAGGGTCAGCTCCTGCCTACGAGCAGTACTTC | CASSLGGSAPAYEQYF | TRBV11-3 | few | . | TRBJ2-7
TGTGCCAGACCTCCCGCAGGGCAGTACACCGGGGAGCTGTTTTTT | CARPPAGQYTGELFF | TRBV5-3 | . | . | TRBJ2-2
TGTGCCAGCGGGGTTGGTGGGGGTAATATATACGAGCAGTACTTC | CASGVGGGNIYEQYF | TRBV13 | . | . | TRBJ2-7
TGTGCCAGCAGCTTAGCGAGGGGACAAAAATTCACTGAAGCTTTCTTT | CASSLARGQKFTEAFF | TRBV11-1 | . | . | TRBJ1-1
TGCGCCAGCAGCTGGTCCAGCGGGGGGGCCGTGGACACCGGGGAGCTGTTTTTT | CASSWSSGGAVDTGELFF | TRBV5-1 | . | TRBD2 | TRBJ2-2
TGTGCCAGCAGCCCTCATGGGACTCGATCGGGCACAGATACGCAGTATTTT | CASSPHGTRSGTDTQYF | TRBV5-4 | . | . | TRBJ2-3
TGTGCCAGCAGCTCCCGGGGACAGCAAGAGACCCAGTACTTC | CASSSRGQQETQYF | TRBV11-2 | . | TRBD1 | TRBJ2-5
TGTGCCAGCAGCTTAGTAGGAGACTCCTACGAGCAGTACTTC | CASSLVGDSYEQYF | TRBV7-6 | once | . | TRBJ2-7
TGTGCCAGCAGCTTAAGAGTAACCTACAATGAGCAGTTCTTC | CASSLRVTYNEQFF | TRBV11-1 | once | . | TRBJ2-1
TGTGCCAGCAGCCAACGGGGGGCCATCCACGAGCAGTACTTC | CASSQRGAIHEQYF | TRBV7-9 | . | . | TRBJ2-7
TGTGCCAGCAGCTTAGGAGTTGGACAGCCCCAGCATTTT | CASSLGVGQPQHF | TRBV11-2 | few | . | TRBJ1-5
TGCAGCGTTGAAGGTCTCCACTCCTACAATGAGCAGTTCTTC | CSVEGLHSYNEQFF | TRBV29-1 | . | . | TRBJ2-1
TGTGCCAGCAGTTTGGGGAGGGGAAACACTGAAGCTTTCTTT | CASSLGRGNTEAFF | TRBV28 | . | . | TRBJ1-1
TGTGCCAGCAGCTTGGGGTCAGGGGCTATTTACGAGCAGTACTTC | CASSLGSGAIYEQYF | TRBV5-4 | . | . | TRBJ2-7
TGTGCCAGCAGGTACAAAGGTGAAAAACTGTTTTTT | CASRYKGEKLFF | TRBV7-5 | . | . | TRBJ1-4
TGTGCCAGCAGCTTAGCGAGTCAGACTCAGCCCCAGCATTTT | CASSLASQTQPQHF | TRBV7-8 | . | . | TRBJ1-5
TGTGCCATAAGACAGGGGAGTCAGCCCCAGCATTTT | CAIRQGSQPQHF | TRBV19 | . | TRBD1 | TRBJ1-5
TGTGCCATCCAGCAGGGCAATGAGCAGTTCTTC | CAIQQGNEQFF | TRBV7-3 | . | . | TRBJ2-1
TGTGCCAGTCGGGATAGGGCCCGGACAGTCGACACCGGGGAGCTGTTTTTT | CASRDRARTVDTGELFF | TRBV19 | . | . | TRBJ2-2
TGTGCCAGCTTCTCGGGACTTATAGATACGCAGTATTTT | CASFSGLIDTQYF | TRBV2 | . | . | TRBJ2-3